The 10 T cell receptor beta chains in this list originate from one sample, sequenced in a study of blood T cells in healthy people across ages. Combining a sample-barcoded 5' primer with a J-beta primer mix, a second PCR ran for roughly 7 to 12 cycles. A single record per CDR3 protein comes from TCRdb applying MiXCR to the 5' RACE reads. The sample lists 650,000 to 1,000,000 distinct CDR3 sequences; around half were seen once. Sequenced input: blood. The receptor source for this set is an elderly man in good health.

A remark on this clonotype: A much larger clone differs by one base, so this may be a read error. The rearrangement links TRBV10-3 to TRBJ2-3; D gene unclear. Germline V lookup: CDR1 ENHRY, CDR2 SYGVKD. CDR3 size: 13 residues. Trimming pared 8 bases from V and 6 bases from J, leaving 15 bases between. The CDR3 DNA reads TGTGCCATCGGACGGAAACAAATGGATACGCAGTATTTT. This sequence encodes CAIGRKQMDTQYF.

V gene TRBV29-1 combines with J gene TRBJ2-3; D uncertain. The germline V gene encodes CDR1 SQVTM and CDR2 ANQGSEA. This CDR3 spans 14 amino acids. The ends were cut back, 6 bases at V and 4 bases at J, with 17 bases in the middle. CDR3 DNA sequence: TGCAGCGTCCTTCACGTCGTCCGACCAGATACGCAGTATTTT. It encodes CSVLHVVRPDTQYF.

This chain connects TRBV12-3 or TRBV12-4 to TRBJ1-2; D possibly corresponds to TRBD1 (5 bases). The CDR3 is 13 amino acids. Trimming shortened V by 1 base and J by 4 bases, and 7 bases separated the two germline ends. The CDR3 is CASSLEGFYGYTF. The CDR3 region has the DNA TGTGCCAGCAGTTTAGAGGGGTTCTATGGCTACACCTTC.

This clonotype was detected only a few times. V is TRBV29-1 and J is TRBJ2-1; TRBD2 aligns across 7 bases. The germline V gene has CDR1 SQVTM and CDR2 ANQGSEA. V trimming: 6 bases; J trimming: 4 bases; junction bases outside the gene matches: 9. The CDR3 has 14 residues. CDR3 region: CSVSGGGVYNEQFF. CDR3 sequence (DNA): TGCAGCGTATCAGGTGGGGGGGTTTACAATGAGCAGTTCTTC.

The chain uses TRBV15 and TRBJ1-1; D is unresolved. Trimming removed 5 bases at V and 6 bases at J, with 22 bases between. The germline V gene has CDR1 LNHNV and CDR2 YYDKDF (reference sequence). This CDR3 contains 16 residues. CDR3 protein: CATSPRSMDGEAEAFF. DNA of the CDR3: TGTGCCACCAGCCCACGTTCCATGGACGGAGAAGCTGAAGCTTTCTTT.

The chain carries TRBV5-4 and TRBJ2-1; possibly TRBD2 for D (5 bases). This CDR3 comprises 14 residues. Germline values: CDR1 SGHNT, CDR2 YYREEE (reference sequence). Trimming stripped 4 bases from V and 6 bases from J, with 14 bases between. The CDR3 protein is CASSGEFEGNEQFF. In DNA form, the CDR3 reads TGTGCCAGCAGCGGGGAATTTGAGGGCAATGAGCAGTTCTTC. Full variable domain (rest looked up from reference TRBV5-4 and TRBJ2-1): ETGVTQSPTHLIKTRGQQVTLRCSSQSGHNTVSWYQQALGQGPQFIFQYYREEENGRGNFPPRFSGLQFPNYSSELNVNALELDDSALYLCASSGEFEGNEQFFGPGTRLTVL.

This clonotype was counted many times. Its ends do not fully match the called genes, so a read error is possible. CDR3 amino acids: CASSAGGETQYF. CDR3 bases: TGTGCCAGCAGCGCAGGGGGGGAGACCCAGTACTTC. The V call is TRBV5-1, the J call TRBJ2-5, with a tentative D call TRBD1 (7 bases). This CDR3 comprises 12 residues. CDR1 SGHRS and CDR2 YFSETQ come from the germline V gene.

The rearrangement links TRBV25-1 to TRBJ2-1; D uncertain. V dropped 5 bases and J dropped 0 bases, with 11 bases sitting between them. The CDR3 loop spans 15 amino acids. Germline CDR1 reads MGHDK; CDR2 reads SYGVNS. This chain's CDR3 is CASSRTKVSYNEQFF. For the CDR3, the DNA is TGTGCCAGCAGTCGCACGAAGGTCTCCTACAATGAGCAGTTCTTC.

This clonotype was counted between two and nine times. The V gene is TRBV12-3 or TRBV12-4, the J gene TRBJ2-2; D is tentatively TRBD1 or TRBD2 (5 bases each). Trimming took 1 base from V and 6 from J, leaving 9 bases between them. The CDR3 is 14 amino acids. The CDR3: CASSLGWDPGELFF. DNA for the CDR3: TGTGCCAGCAGTTTAGGGTGGGACCCCGGGGAGCTGTTTTTT.

Ten or more counts support this clonotype. This chain connects TRBV7-9 to TRBJ2-4; D remains unclear. Germline-derived CDR1 and CDR2 are SEHNR and FQNEAQ (reference sequence). Trimming took 2 bases from V and 1 from J, leaving 15 bases between them. This CDR3 contains 17 residues. DNA of the CDR3: TGTGCCAGCAGCTTACCGATCCGGCTTGGGGCCAAAAACATTCAGTACTTC. It yields the protein CASSLPIRLGAKNIQYF.